This entry is about one T cell receptor beta chain. Its antigen remains unknown. 13 Jbeta primers and 60 Vbeta primers were used for the PCR. Libraries were prepared by immunoSEQ multiplex PCR; TCRdb keeps only in-frame clonotypes and omits some of them. The data show approximately 67,000 clones, 80% to 90% seen once. This entry comes from a study of cytomegalovirus exposure and HLA in healthy donors. Turning to the study itself: Earlier, 90 million to 140 million unique TCR beta sequences were recovered from 200 million or so T cells by an analysis.

Study-level findings and limits: The study put under 200 TCR beta chains on its list as cytomegalovirus-associated. A later analysis associated roughly 15,000 TCR beta sequences with HLA alleles at a 0.05 false discovery rate. The authors later found HLA-associated TCR beta chains more clonally expanded than equally common others.

The sample comprised PBMCs. The sequence came from a woman in her 30s in good health and CMV-seropositive.

The CDR3 coding sequence is TGTGCCAGCAGCGGACACCAAGGGGATTACTCCTACAATGAGCAGTTCTTC. It yields the protein CASSGHQGDYSYNEQFF. The rearrangement uses TRBV25-1 and TRBJ2-1, with D perhaps matching TRBD1 (5 bases). V lost 6 bases and J 0 bases, leaving 18 bases between the germline ends. Per the germline V gene, CDR1 is MGHDK and CDR2 is SYGVNS. The length of the CDR3 is 17 residues.